The T cell receptor (beta chain) under discussion was sequenced for a study of T cell responses to AZD1222 COVID-19 vaccine. General study findings and limits: Donors, mostly white British, included more females; clonal diversity was possibly underestimated. Just a handful of AZD1222 recipients tested seropositive at baseline.

Some clones are missing from TCRdb's copy, which holds only in-frame ones; the method was immunoSEQ multiplex PCR. The table lists roughly 140,000 clones, around nine tenths of them singletons, with approximately 7% in the top ten. CDR1 is SGHAT, CDR2 FQNNGV, per germline. The CDR3 covers 14 residues. Trimming removed 5 bases from V and 7 bases from J; junction bases left unmatched: 5. With regard to this clone: Its specificity is unknown.

The clonotype originates from an adult who had recovered from COVID-19. This chain connects TRBV11-2 to TRBJ2-7; 13 nucleotides align to TRBD2. Sequencing was performed on peripheral blood, taken after recovery from COVID-19. The CDR3 loop is CASSRLTSGREQYF. CDR3 bases: TGTGCCAGCAGCCGCCTGACTAGCGGGAGGGAGCAGTACTTC.